The present T cell receptor beta chain was sequenced within a study of cytomegalovirus exposure and HLA in healthy donors. V lost 3 bases, J lost 7 bases, and 12 bases lay in between. CDR3 length: 12 amino acids. Per the germline V gene, CDR1 is SQVTM and CDR2 is ANQGSEA. 13 Jbeta primers and 60 Vbeta primers were used for the PCR. TCRdb keeps only in-frame clones here, not all; method: immunoSEQ multiplex PCR. The table records about 140,000 clones, roughly 73% of them present only once. The rearrangement uses TRBV29-1 and TRBJ2-5, with D hard to call. The TCR was taken from a human donor in good health. Sequences were obtained from PBMCs. CDR3 in DNA: TGCAGCGTTGAGTCGGCTCGGAGGACCCAGTACTTC. Translating gives CSVESARRTQYF. Full variable domain (remainder filled in from reference TRBV29-1 and TRBJ2-5): SAVISQKPSRDICQRGTSLTIQCQVDSQVTMMFWYRQQPGQSLTLIATANQGSEATYESGFVIDKFPISRPNLTFSTLTVSNMSPEDSSIYLCSVESARRTQYFGPGTRLLVL.